This T cell receptor beta chain was documented in a study of T cell responses to AZD1222 COVID-19 vaccine. CDR3 length: 15 amino acids. Per germline, CDR1 SGHTA and CDR2 FQGNSA. V lost 4 bases and J lost 1, with 13 bases in between. Comment on this clone: Antigen: not known.

Study results and limitations: Clonal diversity may have been underestimated in mostly white British donors.

Sequenced by immunoSEQ multiplex PCR; TCRdb stores in-frame clones only, minus some. The sample carries about 200,000 clones, roughly 91% recorded once. The genes are TRBV7-2 and TRBJ1-1; no firm D call. Source: peripheral blood, taken on day 0 of MenACWY control vaccination. This clonotype was sampled from an adult in good health. The chain's CDR3 is CASSYLGVRNTEAFF. The CDR3 nucleotides are TGTGCCAGCAGCTACCTCGGGGTCAGGAACACTGAAGCTTTCTTT.